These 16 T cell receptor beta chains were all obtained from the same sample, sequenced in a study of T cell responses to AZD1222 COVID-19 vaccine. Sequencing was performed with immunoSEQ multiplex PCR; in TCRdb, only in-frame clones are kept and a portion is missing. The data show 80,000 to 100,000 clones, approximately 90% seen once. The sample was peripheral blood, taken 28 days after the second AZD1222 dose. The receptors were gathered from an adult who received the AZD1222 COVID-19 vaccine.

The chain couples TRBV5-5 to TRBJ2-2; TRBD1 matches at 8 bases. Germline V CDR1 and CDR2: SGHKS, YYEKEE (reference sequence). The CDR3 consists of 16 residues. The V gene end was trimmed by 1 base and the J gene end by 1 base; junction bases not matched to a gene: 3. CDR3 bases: TGTGCCAGCAGCTTGCTGACAGGGGTGAACACCGGGGAGCTGTTTTTT. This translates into CASSLLTGVNTGELFF.

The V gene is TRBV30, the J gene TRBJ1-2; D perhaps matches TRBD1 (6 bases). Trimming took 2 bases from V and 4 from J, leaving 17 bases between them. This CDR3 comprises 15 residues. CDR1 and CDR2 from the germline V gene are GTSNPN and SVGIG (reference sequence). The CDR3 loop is CAWSLWGQGRYGYTF. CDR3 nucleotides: TGTGCCTGGAGTCTTTGGGGGCAGGGCCGCTATGGCTACACCTTC.

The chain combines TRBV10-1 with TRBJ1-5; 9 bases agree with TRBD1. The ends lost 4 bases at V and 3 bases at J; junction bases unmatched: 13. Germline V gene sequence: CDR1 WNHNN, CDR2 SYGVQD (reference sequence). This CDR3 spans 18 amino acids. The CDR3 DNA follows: TGCGCCAGCAGTGGCCCGGACAGGGGACCTTATAACAATCAGCCCCAGCATTTT. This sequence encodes CASSGPDRGPYNNQPQHF.

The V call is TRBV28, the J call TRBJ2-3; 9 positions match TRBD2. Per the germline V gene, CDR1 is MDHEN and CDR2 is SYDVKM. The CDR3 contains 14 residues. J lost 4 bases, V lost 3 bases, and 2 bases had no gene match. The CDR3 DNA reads TGTGCCAGCAGTTTTCGCGGGAGGGCAGATACGCAGTATTTT. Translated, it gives CASSFRGRADTQYF.

The CDR3 reads CASSQPGKGTEAFF. The CDR3 bases are TGTGCCAGCAGCCAGCCAGGGAAGGGCACTGAAGCTTTCTTT. The rearrangement links TRBV3-1 (or the pseudogene TRBV3-2) to TRBJ1-1; D may be TRBD1 (5 bases). The germline V and J ends were trimmed by 3 bases and 4 bases, with 12 bases remaining between them. The length of the CDR3 is 14 residues. Per the germline V gene, CDR1 is LGHDT and CDR2 is YNNKEL (reference sequence).

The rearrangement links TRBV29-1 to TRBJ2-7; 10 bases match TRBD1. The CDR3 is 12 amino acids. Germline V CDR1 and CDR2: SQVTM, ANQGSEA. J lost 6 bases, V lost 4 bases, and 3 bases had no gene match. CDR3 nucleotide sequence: TGCAGCGTTGTCGGACAGGGGGTCGAGCAGTACTTC. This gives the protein CSVVGQGVEQYF.

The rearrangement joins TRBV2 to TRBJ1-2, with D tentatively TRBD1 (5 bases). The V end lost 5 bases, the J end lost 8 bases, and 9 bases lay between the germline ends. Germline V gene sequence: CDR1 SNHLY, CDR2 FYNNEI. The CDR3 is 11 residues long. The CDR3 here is CASSSGFGYTF. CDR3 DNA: TGTGCCAGCAGTTCAGGGTTCGGCTACACCTTC. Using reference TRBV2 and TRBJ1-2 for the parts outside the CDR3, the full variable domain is EPEVTQTPSHQVTQMGQEVILRCVPISNHLYFYWYRQILGQKVEFLVSFYNNEISEKSEIFDDQFSVERPDGSNFTLKIRSTKLEDSAMYFCASSSGFGYTFGSGTRLTVV.

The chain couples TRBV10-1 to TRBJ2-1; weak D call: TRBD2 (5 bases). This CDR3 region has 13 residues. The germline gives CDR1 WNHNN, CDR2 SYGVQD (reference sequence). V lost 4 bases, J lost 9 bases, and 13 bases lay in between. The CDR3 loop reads CASSGGGNPEQFF. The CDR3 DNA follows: TGCGCCAGCAGTGGTGGAGGAAACCCTGAGCAGTTCTTC.

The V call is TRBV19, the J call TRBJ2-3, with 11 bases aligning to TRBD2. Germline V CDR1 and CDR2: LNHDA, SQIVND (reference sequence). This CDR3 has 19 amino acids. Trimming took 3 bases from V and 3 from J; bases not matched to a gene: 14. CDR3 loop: CASSITVFSGGASTDTQYF. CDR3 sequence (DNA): TGTGCCAGTAGTATTACAGTTTTTAGCGGGGGGGCCTCGACAGATACGCAGTATTTT.

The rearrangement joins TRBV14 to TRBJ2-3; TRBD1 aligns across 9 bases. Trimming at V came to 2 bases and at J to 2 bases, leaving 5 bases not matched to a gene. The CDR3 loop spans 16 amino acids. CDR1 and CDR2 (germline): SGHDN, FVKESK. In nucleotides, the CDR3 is TGTGCCAGCAGCCAATGGACAGGGGTCGCCACAGATACGCAGTATTTT. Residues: CASSQWTGVATDTQYF.

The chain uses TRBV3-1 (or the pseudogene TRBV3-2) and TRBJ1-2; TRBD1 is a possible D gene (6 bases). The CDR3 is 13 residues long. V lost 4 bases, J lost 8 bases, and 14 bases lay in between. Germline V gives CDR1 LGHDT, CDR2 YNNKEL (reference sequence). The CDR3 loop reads CASSRHREAGYTF. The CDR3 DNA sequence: TGTGCCAGCAGCCGCCACAGGGAGGCGGGCTACACCTTC.

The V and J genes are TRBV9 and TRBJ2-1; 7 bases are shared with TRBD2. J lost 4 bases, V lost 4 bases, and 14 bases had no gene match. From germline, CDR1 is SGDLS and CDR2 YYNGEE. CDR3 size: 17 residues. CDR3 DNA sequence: TGTGCCAGCAGCCCGACTTTAGGCGGGAGACTTTACAATGAGCAGTTCTTC. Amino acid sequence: CASSPTLGGRLYNEQFF. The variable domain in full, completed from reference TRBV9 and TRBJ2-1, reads DSGVTQTPKHLITATGQRVTLRCSPRSGDLSVYWYQQSLDQGLQFLIQYYNGEERAKGNILERFSAQQFPDLHSELNLSSLELGDSALYFCASSPTLGGRLYNEQFFGPGTRLTVL.

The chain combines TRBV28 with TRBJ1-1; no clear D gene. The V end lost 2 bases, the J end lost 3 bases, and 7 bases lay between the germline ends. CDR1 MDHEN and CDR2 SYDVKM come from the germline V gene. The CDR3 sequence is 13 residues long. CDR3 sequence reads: CASSLVQYTEAFF. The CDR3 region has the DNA TGTGCCAGCAGTTTAGTCCAGTACACTGAAGCTTTCTTT.

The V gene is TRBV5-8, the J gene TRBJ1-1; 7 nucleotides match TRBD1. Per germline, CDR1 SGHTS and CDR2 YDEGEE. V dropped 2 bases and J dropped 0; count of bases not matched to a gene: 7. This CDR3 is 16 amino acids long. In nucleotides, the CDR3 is TGTGCCAGCAGCTTTGAGCAAGGGGGCCTGAACACTGAAGCTTTCTTT. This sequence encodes CASSFEQGGLNTEAFF.

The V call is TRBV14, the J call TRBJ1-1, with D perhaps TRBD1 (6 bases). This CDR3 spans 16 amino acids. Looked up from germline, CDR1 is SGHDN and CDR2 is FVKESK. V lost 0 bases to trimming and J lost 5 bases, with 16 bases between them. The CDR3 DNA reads TGTGCCAGCAGCCAAGAATTCGGCAGGGGTTGGACTGAAGCTTTCTTT. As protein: CASSQEFGRGWTEAFF.

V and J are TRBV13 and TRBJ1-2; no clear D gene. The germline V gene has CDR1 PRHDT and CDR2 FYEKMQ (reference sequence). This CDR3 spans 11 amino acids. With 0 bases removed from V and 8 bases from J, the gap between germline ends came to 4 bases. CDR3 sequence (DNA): TGTGCCAGCAGCTTAGGGGGCGGCTACACCTTC. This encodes CASSLGGGYTF.